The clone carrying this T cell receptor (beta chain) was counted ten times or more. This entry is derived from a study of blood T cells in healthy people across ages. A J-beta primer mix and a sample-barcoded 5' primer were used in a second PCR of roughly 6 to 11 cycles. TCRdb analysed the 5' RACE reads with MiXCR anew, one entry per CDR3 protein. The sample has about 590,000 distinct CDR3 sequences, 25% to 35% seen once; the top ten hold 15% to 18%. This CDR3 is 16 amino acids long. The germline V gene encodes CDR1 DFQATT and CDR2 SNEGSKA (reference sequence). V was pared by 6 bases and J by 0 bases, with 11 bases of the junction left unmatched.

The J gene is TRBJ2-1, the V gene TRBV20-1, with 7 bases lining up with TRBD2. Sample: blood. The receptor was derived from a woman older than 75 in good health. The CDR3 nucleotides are TGCAGTGCCCCCCCTAGCGGCCCAGTCTCCTACAATGAGCAGTTCTTC. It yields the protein CSAPPSGPVSYNEQFF.